This T cell receptor beta chain was sequenced during a study of T cell repertoires and leukemia-associated antigens. General study results and limits: Specificity and function of the expanded clones need further investigation.

TCRdb used MiXCR to reprocess the 5' RACE reads, holding one entry per CDR3 protein. The table has over 9,000 distinct CDR3 sequences, 35% to 45% seen once. The CDR3 spans 13 residues. The V end was cut by 3 bases, the J end by 6 bases, with 11 bases between. Without fetal bovine serum, CD3+ T cells were rested overnight. Note on this clonotype: Its antigen is currently unknown.

Sequencing input: CD3+ T cells sorted from blood and cultured. The chain combines TRBV12-3 or TRBV12-4 with TRBJ1-1; D uncertain. This sequence originates from a female donor in good health. The CDR3 DNA reads TGTGCCAGCAGTTTCTTGGGGATTGCTGAAGCTTTCTTT. Amino acid sequence: CASSFLGIAEAFF.